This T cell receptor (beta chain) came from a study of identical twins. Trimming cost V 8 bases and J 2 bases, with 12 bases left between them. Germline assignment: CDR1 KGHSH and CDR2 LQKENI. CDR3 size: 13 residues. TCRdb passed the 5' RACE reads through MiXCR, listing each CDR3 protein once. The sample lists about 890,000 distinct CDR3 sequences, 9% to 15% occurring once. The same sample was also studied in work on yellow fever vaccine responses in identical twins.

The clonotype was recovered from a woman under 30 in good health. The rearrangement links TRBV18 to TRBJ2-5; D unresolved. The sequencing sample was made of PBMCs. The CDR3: CASQGTIQETQYF. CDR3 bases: TGTGCCAGCCAAGGTACTATTCAAGAGACCCAGTACTTC. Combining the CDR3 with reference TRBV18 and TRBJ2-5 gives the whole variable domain NAGVMQNPRHLVRRRGQEARLRCSPMKGHSHVYWYRQLPEEGLKFMVYLQKENIIDESGMPKERFSAEFPKEGPSILRIQQVVRGDSAAYFCASQGTIQETQYFGPGTRLLVL.